A single sample is the source of the 21 T cell receptor beta chains below, sequenced in a study of blood T cell repertoires in COVID-19. The data were produced by immunoSEQ multiplex PCR, yet TCRdb's version contains in-frame clones alone and is incomplete. The sample has 130,000 or so clones, 75% to 90% seen once. Specimen: peripheral blood. These receptor sequences come from a human donor in a cohort sampled during active COVID-19.

J is TRBJ2-7 and V is TRBV20-1; 8 bases align to TRBD2. V lost 3 bases and J lost 6; bases outside the gene matches: 4. Germline loops: CDR1 DFQATT, CDR2 SNEGSKA (reference sequence). The length of the CDR3 is 12 residues. CDR3 sequence (DNA): TGCAGTGCTAGTATAGCGGGGCCCGAGCAGTACTTC. It translates to CSASIAGPEQYF.

This chain links TRBV15 with TRBJ2-1; tentative D call: TRBD2 (6 bases). CDR1 is LNHNV, CDR2 YYDKDF, per germline (reference sequence). This CDR3 spans 16 amino acids. Trimming removed 0 bases at V and 0 bases at J, with 9 bases between. CDR3 coding DNA: TGTGCCACCAGCAGAGATGGGACTTCCTCCTACAATGAGCAGTTCTTC. It yields the protein CATSRDGTSSYNEQFF.

V gene TRBV7-9 combines with J gene TRBJ2-5; 7 positions match TRBD2. CDR1 SEHNR and CDR2 FQNEAQ come from the germline V gene (reference sequence). Losses at the gene ends were 5 bases for V and 2 bases for J; bases not matched to a gene: 8. The CDR3 runs 15 residues. The CDR3 sequence: CASSPGQGGQETQYF. The CDR3 nucleotides read TGTGCCAGCAGCCCAGGCCAGGGAGGGCAAGAGACCCAGTACTTC. The variable domain in full, with the rest retrieved from reference TRBV7-9 and TRBJ2-5, is DTGVSQNPRHKITKRGQNVTFRCDPISEHNRLYWYRQTLGQGPEFLTYFQNEAQLEKSRLLSDRFSAERPKGSFSTLEIQRTEQGDSAMYLCASSPGQGGQETQYFGPGTRLLVL.

The chain recombines TRBV5-1 with TRBJ2-5, with 7 bases aligning to TRBD2. This CDR3 contains 14 residues. V trimming: 5 bases; J trimming: 1 base; junction bases outside the gene matches: 5. In germline, CDR1 is SGHRS, CDR2 YFSETQ. The CDR3 is CASRSPGGQETQYF. CDR3 DNA sequence: TGCGCCAGCAGGTCTCCGGGGGGCCAAGAGACCCAGTACTTC.

The gene calls are TRBV4-3 and TRBJ2-3; perhaps TRBD1 as D (5 bases). CDR1 is LGHNA, CDR2 YSLEER, per germline. The germline V and J ends were trimmed by 0 bases and 0 bases, with 10 bases remaining between them. CDR3 length: 16 residues. The CDR3 coding sequence is TGCGCCAGCAGCCAAGAGAGTGGGGCTAGCACAGATACGCAGTATTTT. Its translation: CASSQESGASTDTQYF.

The V call is TRBV6-6, the J call TRBJ1-5, with 9 positions matching TRBD1. The CDR3 consists of 16 residues. V lost 6 bases and J lost 0; bases outside the gene matches: 6. Germline V lookup: CDR1 MNHNY, CDR2 SVGAGI (reference sequence). The CDR3 bases are TGTGCCAGCAGGGACAGGGGCAGCCGTAGCAATCAGCCCCAGCATTTT. Translated: CASRDRGSRSNQPQHF.

The chain joins TRBV5-4 to TRBJ2-3; 12 nucleotides align to TRBD2. The CDR3 has 17 residues. The germline CDR1 and CDR2 sequences are SGHNT and YYREEE (reference sequence). V lost 1 base and J lost 2; bases outside the gene matches: 5. DNA of the CDR3: TGTGCCAGCAGCTTGAGTCTAGCGGGGGGGTTCACAGATACGCAGTATTTT. Protein sequence: CASSLSLAGGFTDTQYF.

The chain carries TRBV3-1 (or the pseudogene TRBV3-2) and TRBJ2-3, with 11 bases matching TRBD2. Germline V gives CDR1 LGHDT, CDR2 YNNKEL (reference sequence). V dropped 3 bases and J dropped 4; count of bases not matched to a gene: 6. The length of the CDR3 is 16 residues. CDR3 in amino acids: CASSQAIAGGPDTQYF. CDR3 nucleotides: TGTGCCAGCAGCCAGGCAATAGCGGGGGGGCCAGATACGCAGTATTTT.

The chain couples TRBV5-4 to TRBJ1-1; no clear D. V was pared by 0 bases and J by 3 bases, with 12 bases between. The V gene's germline CDR1 is SGHNT and CDR2 YYREEE (reference sequence). CDR3 length: 15 residues. The chain's CDR3 is CASSLAGGIYTEAFF. The CDR3, as DNA: TGTGCCAGCAGCTTGGCTGGAGGGATTTACACTGAAGCTTTCTTT.

This chain connects TRBV3-1 (or the pseudogene TRBV3-2) to TRBJ2-1, with D uncertain. With 2 bases removed from V and 0 bases from J, the gap between germline ends came to 20 bases. The germline V gene encodes CDR1 LGHDT and CDR2 YNNKEL (reference sequence). The CDR3 sequence is 19 residues long. Here the CDR3 DNA reads TGTGCCAGCAGCCAAAAAAATCTTCTAGAAACCTACTCCTACAATGAGCAGTTCTTC. Its protein is CASSQKNLLETYSYNEQFF.

In the case of this clone: Mismatch with germline at one junction end may stem from a read error. This sequence joins TRBV20-1 and TRBJ1-1; D unresolved. The CDR3 covers 14 residues. Germline assignment: CDR1 DFQATT and CDR2 SNEGSKA (reference sequence). This CDR3 reads CSASRFKMAGETDF. The CDR3 region has the DNA TGCAGTGCTAGTCGGTTTAAGATGGCGGGCGAAACCGATTTT.

The rearrangement joins TRBV10-1 to TRBJ2-2; no firm D call. Between the trimmed V and J ends, which lost 4 bases and 1 base, there was a span of 10 bases. CDR3 length equals 15 residues. Germline CDR1 WNHNN, CDR2 SYGVQD (reference sequence). CDR3 sequence reads: CASSASVLNTGELFF. The CDR3 nucleotides are TGCGCCAGCAGTGCATCAGTCCTGAACACCGGGGAGCTGTTTTTT.

CDR3 amino acids: CASSPRQGAEAFF. The CDR3 bases are TGTGCCAGCAGCCCTCGACAGGGCGCTGAAGCTTTCTTT. This chain links TRBV5-5 with TRBJ1-1; TRBD1 aligns across 7 bases. This CDR3 comprises 13 residues. The junction had 6 bases not matched to a gene; V was cut back by 4 bases and J by 6 bases. Germline CDR1 reads SGHKS; CDR2 reads YYEKEE (reference sequence).

This clone was observed a handful of times. The chain has TRBV7-9 and TRBJ2-2, with 9 bases identical to TRBD2. The germline CDR1 and CDR2 sequences are SEHNR and FQNEAQ (reference sequence). V gave up 5 bases and J gave up 3 bases; unmatched junction bases: 4. The CDR3 is 15 residues long. CDR3: CASSRLAGHTGELFF. CDR3 bases: TGTGCCAGCAGCCGGCTAGCGGGGCACACCGGGGAGCTGTTTTTT.

The rearrangement joins TRBV6-6 to TRBJ1-3, with 8 bases fitting TRBD1. In germline, CDR1 is MNHNY, CDR2 SVGAGI (reference sequence). This CDR3 has 17 residues. V was clipped by 5 bases and J by 4 bases; unmatched bases: 13. The CDR3 here is CASSQWTGRGVGNTIYF. The CDR3 DNA sequence: TGTGCCAGCAGTCAATGGACAGGGAGGGGAGTAGGAAACACCATATATTTT.

This clone was found once. The chain employs TRBV5-1 and TRBJ2-1; unclear D gene. CDR1 is SGHRS and CDR2 is YFSETQ in the germline V gene. The CDR3 has 15 amino acids. The V and J ends lost 1 base and 0 bases respectively, with 8 bases between them. The DNA of the CDR3 is TGCGCCAGCAGCTTGCGGTTTACCTCCTACAATGAGCAGTTCTTC. Its translation: CASSLRFTSYNEQFF.

The chain uses TRBV13 and TRBJ1-2; 9 bases are a match to TRBD1. V dropped 5 bases and J dropped 4; count of bases not matched to a gene: 2. CDR1 and CDR2 from the germline V gene are PRHDT and FYEKMQ (reference sequence). The CDR3 runs 13 residues. The DNA of the CDR3 is TGTGCCAGCAGCGACAGGGGGGCCTATGGCTACACCTTC. It specifies CASSDRGAYGYTF.

The chain couples TRBV24-1 to TRBJ2-1; D may be TRBD2 (5 bases). This CDR3 comprises 15 residues. V lost 4 bases, J lost 6 bases, and 15 bases lay in between. The V gene's germline CDR1 is KGHDR and CDR2 SFDVKD. In nucleotides, the CDR3 is TGTGCCACCAGTGACGGGCCAAGGGAGCGCAATGAGCAGTTCTTC. Translated, it gives CATSDGPRERNEQFF.

The rearrangement uses TRBV7-2 and TRBJ2-7; D possibly corresponds to TRBD1 (5 bases). The length of the CDR3 is 15 residues. CDR1 is SGHTA, CDR2 FQGNSA, per germline. Trimming left V 2 bases short and J 2 bases short, with 13 bases between. The CDR3: CASSLSVGHTYEQYV. CDR3 nucleotides: TGTGCCAGCAGCTTAAGTGTCGGACATACCTACGAGCAGTACGTC.

CDR3 in DNA: TGTGCCAGCAGTGAACTCGCGGAAAATGGCTACACCTTC. Translation: CASSELAENGYTF. This chain uses TRBV6-1 with TRBJ1-2; no clear D gene. The CDR3 length is 13 residues. V shed 2 bases and J shed 6 bases, with 10 bases lying between them. Germline loops: CDR1 MNHNS, CDR2 SASEGT.

The rearrangement uses TRBV19 and TRBJ1-1; 9 bases match TRBD1. The J segment lost 5 bases and the V segment lost 6 bases, leaving 13 bases of the junction unmatched. Germline V gene data show CDR1 as LNHDA and CDR2 as SQIVND (reference sequence). The length of the CDR3 is 16 residues. CDR3 sequence: CASSPGQGFYRTEAFF. Here the CDR3 DNA reads TGTGCCAGTAGCCCGGGACAGGGCTTCTATCGGACTGAAGCTTTCTTT.